This TCR beta chain was recovered during a study of neurological immune-mediated disorders. Time point meaning: longitudinal time-point 1 (baseline). The unsorted libraries had their origin in 2 million PBMCs stored at -80 C. Study results and limitations: HTLV-1-associated myelopathy displayed the greatest TCR clonal expansion, and multiple sclerosis exhibited the smallest, lower than that of healthy controls.

The method for making cDNA was 5'RACE, and it used 10-nucleotide random UMIs. In every sequencing run, more than 190 million TCR-beta sequences were generated from 15-18 subjects. TCRdb re-called the 5' RACE reads through MiXCR, storing one row per CDR3 protein. The data hold some 77,000 distinct CDR3 sequences, with around 13% observed a single time. The CDR3 has 17 residues. V gave up 1 base and J gave up 2 bases; unmatched junction bases: 7. Germline V CDR1 and CDR2: MDHEN, SYDVKM. This clonotype was found many times. The antigen is undetermined. The sequencing sample was made of PBMCs. The chain is built from TRBV28 and TRBJ1-1; the match to TRBD1 covers 10 bases. The TCR sequence derives from a female donor with HTLV-1-associated myelopathy (HAM/TSP). The CDR3 loop is CASSLLPGQGPNTEAFF. CDR3 in DNA: TGTGCCAGCAGTTTATTACCGGGACAGGGGCCAAACACTGAAGCTTTCTTT.